The rows below give T cell receptor beta chains drawn from one sample of a study of T cells in localized non-small cell lung cancer. Sequencing used immunoSEQ multiplex PCR; TCRdb keeps in-frame clones, though not all of them. The table lists 50,000 to 55,000 clones, around nine tenths of them singletons. The specimen was PBMCs, collected before any cancer treatment. The receptors derive from a female donor with stage II lung adenocarcinoma. Both conserved end residues are part of each CDR3.

v_gene	j_gene	CDR3aa
TRBV9	TRBJ2-3	CASSSGGLRTDTQYF
TRBV4-1	TRBJ2-1	CASSRKGQGFINEQFF
TRBV11-2	TRBJ2-5	CASSLRLGAAQETQYF
TRBV5-1	TRBJ2-7	CASSRGLAGGSTSYEQYF
TRBV5-4	TRBJ1-2	CASRPGTQMNYGYTF
TRBV2	TRBJ2-5	CASSEGFGGYQETQYF
TRBV29-1	TRBJ1-2	CSVGGGEGYGYTF
TRBV19	TRBJ2-2	CASSIATGGTGELFF
TRBV5-6	TRBJ2-3	CASSPSLAGGTDTQYF
TRBV30	TRBJ2-1	CAWRVPSGGADNEQFF
TRBV28	TRBJ2-7	CASSPPSGQMSEQYF
TRBV14	TRBJ2-3	CASSQPGTSGGPTDTQYF
TRBV6-4	TRBJ2-1	CASSDGTGDHNEQFF
TRBV6-6	TRBJ2-5	CASSYGAMAGETQYF
TRBV4-1	TRBJ1-4	CASSSGQVDNEKLFF
TRBV5-6	TRBJ1-3	CASSLESRGNTIYF
TRBV9	TRBJ2-1	CASSPLTGRNNEQFF
TRBV10-3	TRBJ2-3	CAISEMGDTQYF
TRBV6-1	TRBJ1-5	CASSDERLGGQPQHF
TRBV5-1	TRBJ2-5	CASSLATGHRETQYF
TRBV6-1	TRBJ1-2	CASSEAFAANYGYTF
TRBV7-6	TRBJ1-5	CASSLGDPNQPQHF
TRBV10-3	TRBJ1-5	CAISGQGGGQPQHF
TRBV5-1	TRBJ1-2	CASSLLQGMNNYGYTF
TRBV4-2	TRBJ1-1	CASSLVGQGRTEAFF
TRBV4-1	TRBJ1-1	CASSPGQGVTEAFF
TRBV6-1	TRBJ2-7	CASSGRQTYEQYF
TRBV5-1	TRBJ1-1	CASSPSLDRTTEAFF
TRBV29-1	TRBJ2-3	CSLGESDTQYF
TRBV7-2	TRBJ2-1	CASSVSGGAPNEQFF
TRBV4-2	TRBJ2-7	CASSQVAGGLNEQYF
TRBV2	TRBJ1-6	CASSEATPVGTNSPLHF
TRBV6-6	TRBJ1-1	CASSYLGNTEAFF
TRBV27	TRBJ1-2	CASSPLGGRVGGYTF
TRBV19	TRBJ1-1	CASSIVGGEFTEAFF
TRBV13	TRBJ1-4	CASSLGTGRSGKLFF
TRBV15	TRBJ2-1	CATSRDMGVGNEQFF
TRBV5-1	TRBJ2-1	CASSLEGQYNEQFF
TRBV7-3	TRBJ1-1	CASSTDKGELTEAFF
TRBV6-1	TRBJ1-1	CASSPWTGAGAFF
TRBV5-6	TRBJ1-2	CASSLDEEGANYGYTF
TRBV7-2	TRBJ2-2	CASSPTLLSDTGELFF
TRBV4-1	TRBJ2-3	CASSQDRASGTDTQYF
TRBV5-5	TRBJ1-5	CASSLEAGEGQPQHF
TRBV4-1	TRBJ2-7	CASSQEGTYGPYEQYF
TRBV27	TRBJ1-6	CASRTPDSSNSPLHF
TRBV5-6	TRBJ1-4	CASSLGQPDEKLFF
TRBV19	TRBJ1-1	CASTTTANTEAFF
TRBV5-1	TRBJ1-1	CASSIGTLNTEAFF
TRBV5-4	TRBJ1-2	CASSLGQGRTLHF
TRBV5-1	TRBJ1-4	CASSTQGVPNEKLFF
TRBV25-1	TRBJ2-7	CASSEGGRNEQYF
TRBV27	TRBJ2-5	CASSLKQGEETQYF
TRBV5-5	TRBJ1-5	CASSFASSNQPQHF